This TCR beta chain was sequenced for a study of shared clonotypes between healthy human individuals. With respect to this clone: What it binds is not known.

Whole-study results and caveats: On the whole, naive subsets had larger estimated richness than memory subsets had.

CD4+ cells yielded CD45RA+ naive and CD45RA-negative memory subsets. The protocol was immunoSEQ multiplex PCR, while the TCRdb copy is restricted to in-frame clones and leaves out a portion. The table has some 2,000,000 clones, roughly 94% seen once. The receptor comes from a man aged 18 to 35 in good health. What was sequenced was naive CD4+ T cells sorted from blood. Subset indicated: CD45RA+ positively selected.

DNA for the CDR3: TGTGCCATCAGTATTAGTCGGGAGACCCAGTACTTC. Protein: CAISISRETQYF. The chain joins TRBV10-3 to TRBJ2-5, with D unresolved. Germline V lookup: CDR1 ENHRY, CDR2 SYGVKD. This CDR3 is 12 amino acids long. With 5 bases removed from V and 5 bases from J, the gap between germline ends came to 9 bases.